The clone carrying this T cell receptor beta chain was detected ten times or more. Antigen unknown. V lost 3 bases and J lost 3; bases outside the gene matches: 6. This CDR3 region has 15 residues. These data belong to a study of T cells after yellow fever vaccination. Study results and limitations: Booster samples showed a return of most primary-vaccination clones (around 96% CD4, approximately 88% CD8). Contaminants from the bulk population, in the form of abundant clonotypes, could be found in FACS-sorted repertoires.

MiXCR, applied by TCRdb to the 5' RACE reads, yields one record per CDR3 protein. The sample lists some 290,000 distinct CDR3 sequences; over 8.5% were seen once. The starting material was CD4+ T cells sorted from PBMCs, obtained 45 days after the yellow fever booster vaccination. This receptor was taken from a man younger than 35 who received the YFV17D yellow fever vaccine. The chain employs TRBV12-3 or TRBV12-4 and TRBJ2-7; 9 bases are a match to TRBD1. The CDR3 DNA is TGTGCCAGCAGTTTCCCAGGGACAGGGAACTACGAGCAGTACTTC. Its protein is CASSFPGTGNYEQYF.